The clone carrying this T cell receptor (beta chain) occurred many times. Germline V gene lookup returns CDR1 LNHDA and CDR2 SQIVND (reference sequence). The CDR3 contains 15 residues. The V end was cut by 4 bases, the J end by 4 bases, with 13 bases between. The data derive from a study of T cell changes during pregnancy in multiple sclerosis. Generated by immunoSEQ multiplex PCR, the TCRdb table keeps only in-frame clones and is missing some. The sample includes 85,000 to 100,000 clones, about 92% of them seen just once. This chain links TRBV19 with TRBJ1-4; D is ambiguous. The receptor was derived from a female donor with multiple sclerosis, enrolled in a pregnancy study. The sequencing used peripheral blood, collected in the first trimester of pregnancy. CDR3 residues: CASSSRRRINEKLFF. CDR3 DNA: TGTGCCAGTAGTAGCAGGCGAAGGATTAATGAAAAACTGTTTTTT.